Each of the 22 T cell receptor beta chains below was sequenced from the same sample in a study of identical twins. TCRdb reprocessed the 5' RACE reads with MiXCR, giving one entry per CDR3 protein. The sample contains about 240,000 distinct CDR3 sequences, approximately 8% of which appear only once. These data also formed part of another study, on yellow fever vaccine responses in identical twins.

The sequenced sample was CD8+ T cells sorted from blood. These receptors all stem from a woman younger than 35 in good health.

The sample holds a few counts of this clonotype. The chain carries TRBV4-1 and TRBJ2-7, with a tentative D call TRBD2 (6 bases). This CDR3 region has 15 residues. Between the trimmed V and J ends, which lost 4 bases and 0 bases, there was a span of 13 bases. Germline V gene lookup returns CDR1 MGHRA and CDR2 YSYEKL. The CDR3 sequence: CASSRDSFSSYEQYF. The CDR3 DNA is TGCGCCAGCAGCCGGGACTCCTTTAGCTCCTACGAGCAGTACTTC.

This clonotype has only a few counts. V and J are TRBV15 and TRBJ2-7, with D possibly matching TRBD2 (5 bases). V lost 0 bases to trimming and J lost 3 bases, with 9 bases between them. The CDR3 totals 14 residues. Germline assignment: CDR1 LNHNV and CDR2 YYDKDF (reference sequence). CDR3 protein: CATSRDRSGYEQYF. CDR3 nucleotide sequence: TGTGCCACCAGCAGAGATCGAAGCGGCTACGAGCAGTACTTC.

This clonotype was observed many times. CDR3 bases: TGTGCCAGCAGTTCCGCCGGGACAGGCGGCTCCTACGAGCAGTACGTC. Amino acids: CASSSAGTGGSYEQYV. The J gene is TRBJ2-7, the V gene TRBV12-3 or TRBV12-4; 8 positions match TRBD1. After removal of 4 bases from V and 0 bases from J, the junction contained 8 bases not matched to a gene. The CDR3 totals 16 residues.

This clonotype came up a few times. The chain links TRBV29-1 to TRBJ2-1, with TRBD2 matching 8 bases. The germline V gene has CDR1 SQVTM and CDR2 ANQGSEA. The ends lost 3 bases at V and 4 bases at J; junction bases unmatched: 2. The CDR3 has 13 amino acids. The DNA for the CDR3 is TGCAGCGTTGAGACTAGCGCATACAATGAGCAGTTCTTC. Protein product: CSVETSAYNEQFF.

V and J are TRBV14 and TRBJ2-5; a possible D gene is TRBD2 (6 bases). The CDR3 contains 17 residues. V gave up 0 bases and J gave up 4 bases, with 18 bases separating them. Germline V gene sequence: CDR1 SGHDN, CDR2 FVKESK. The CDR3 sequence: CASSQDVNGSTRETQYF. CDR3 DNA sequence: TGTGCCAGCAGCCAAGATGTGAACGGGAGTACTCGAGAGACCCAGTACTTC.

This clonotype showed up just once. This chain uses TRBV7-8 with TRBJ2-1; possible D gene TRBD2, 5 bases. The germline V gene encodes CDR1 SGHVS and CDR2 FQNEAQ. The CDR3 is 16 residues long. V gave up 2 bases and J gave up 5 bases, with 16 bases separating them. The CDR3 loop reads CASSLIIFLEDNEQFF. The DNA of the CDR3 is TGTGCCAGCAGCTTAATTATCTTTTTGGAGGACAATGAGCAGTTCTTC.

This chain uses TRBV12-3 or TRBV12-4 with TRBJ1-3; 7 bases are a match to TRBD1. The CDR3 is 16 residues long. The junction had 8 bases not matched to a gene; V was cut back by 6 bases and J by 0 bases. The CDR3 DNA reads TGTGCCAGCAGATCTGCGGACAGGTACTCTGGAAACACCATATATTTT. As protein: CASRSADRYSGNTIYF.

In its sample, this clonotype was seen a few times. The rearrangement links TRBV27 to TRBJ2-1, with TRBD2 identical over 12 bases. After removal of 3 bases from V and 8 bases from J, the junction contained 5 bases not matched to a gene. The CDR3 has 15 residues. Germline V gives CDR1 MNHEY, CDR2 SMNVEV (reference sequence). CDR3 DNA sequence: TGTGCCAGCAGTTTCACTAGCGGGAGGTTACATGAGCAGTTCTTC. Translated: CASSFTSGRLHEQFF.

The chain couples TRBV2 to TRBJ1-5, with a tentative D call TRBD1 (6 bases). There are 14 residues in the CDR3. Germline CDR1 SNHLY, CDR2 FYNNEI. Trimming took 7 bases from V and 0 from J, leaving 10 bases between them. Here the CDR3 DNA reads TGTGCCAGCAAGGGACACGCTAGCAATCAGCCCCAGCATTTT. Translating it yields CASKGHASNQPQHF. Combining the CDR3 with reference TRBV2 and TRBJ1-5 gives the whole variable domain EPEVTQTPSHQVTQMGQEVILRCVPISNHLYFYWYRQILGQKVEFLVSFYNNEISEKSEIFDDQFSVERPDGSNFTLKIRSTKLEDSAMYFCASKGHASNQPQHFGDGTRLSIL.

The chain combines TRBV14 with TRBJ2-1; D call uncertain. The germline V gene encodes CDR1 SGHDN and CDR2 FVKESK. Trimming shortened V by 2 bases and J by 0 bases, and 17 bases separated the two germline ends. CDR3 size: 18 residues. The CDR3 protein is CASSQTPSGSISYNEQFF. The CDR3, as DNA: TGTGCCAGCAGCCAAACACCCTCAGGCTCCATCTCCTACAATGAGCAGTTCTTC. Full variable domain (outside the CDR3, taken from reference TRBV14 and TRBJ2-1): EAGVTQFPSHSVIEKGQTVTLRCDPISGHDNLYWYRRVMGKEIKFLLHFVKESKQDESGMPNNRFLAERTGGTYSTLKVQPAELEDSGVYFCASSQTPSGSISYNEQFFGPGTRLTVL.

Turning to this clonotype: One end of the junction fails to match germline, which may point to a read error. This chain joins TRBV12-3 or TRBV12-4 and TRBJ2-2; TRBD2 matches at 12 bases. This CDR3 region has 19 residues. For the CDR3, the DNA is TGTGCCATCAGTTTACTCCTGACTAGCGGGGGAACGAACACCGGGGAGCTGTTTTTT. The encoded protein is CAISLLLTSGGTNTGELFF.

This clonotype was recorded many times. The chain is built from TRBV12-3 or TRBV12-4 and TRBJ1-5; D is perhaps TRBD1 (5 bases). Trimming left V 4 bases short and J 10 bases short, with 20 bases between. The CDR3 runs 15 residues. In DNA, the CDR3 is TGTGCCAGCAGTTCGGGTAGGGGCCGTGAAATACCCCAGCATTTT. Residues: CASSSGRGREIPQHF.

The rearrangement links TRBV5-1 to TRBJ2-1; D is perhaps TRBD2 (6 bases). Trimming stripped 2 bases from V and 2 bases from J, with 23 bases between. Germline CDR1 reads SGHRS; CDR2 reads YFSETQ. The CDR3 loop spans 19 amino acids. The CDR3 loop is CASSFLGALAAEAYNEQFF. CDR3 DNA: TGCGCCAGCAGCTTCCTCGGGGCCTTAGCGGCGGAGGCCTACAATGAGCAGTTCTTC.

This clonotype showed up just a few times. The chain couples TRBV6-2 or TRBV6-3 to TRBJ1-2, with 7 nucleotides matching TRBD1. This CDR3 has 16 amino acids. Germline CDR1 and CDR2: MNHEY and SVGEGT. After removal of 3 bases from V and 5 bases from J, the junction contained 12 bases not matched to a gene. CDR3 loop: CASSYPFWTGVYGYTF. Written as DNA, the CDR3 is TGTGCCAGCAGTTATCCCTTCTGGACAGGAGTATATGGCTACACCTTC.

The chain employs TRBV7-9 and TRBJ2-1; D unclear. Deletions cut 5 bases from V and 7 bases from J, with 12 bases between. The germline V gene encodes CDR1 SEHNR and CDR2 FQNEAQ (reference sequence). The CDR3 runs 13 residues. The DNA of the CDR3 is TGTGCCAGCAGCCGGCTAGAGAAAAATGAGCAGTTCTTC. It is translated as CASSRLEKNEQFF.

V is TRBV11-2 and J is TRBJ2-7; a possible D gene is TRBD2 (5 bases). The CDR3 consists of 22 residues. CDR1 and CDR2 from the germline V gene are SGHAT and FQNNGV. V lost 0 bases, J lost 1 base, and 31 bases lay in between. The CDR3 spells CASSLDGSAATRAFPGSYEQYF. The CDR3 coding sequence is TGTGCCAGCAGCTTAGATGGTTCGGCGGCCACTCGAGCGTTCCCGGGGTCCTACGAGCAGTACTTC.

This clonotype occurred many times. The chain combines TRBV5-1 with TRBJ2-5, with D tentatively TRBD2 (6 bases). The V and J ends lost 0 bases and 0 bases respectively, with 9 bases between them. Germline CDR1 is SGHRS and CDR2 is YFSETQ. The length of the CDR3 is 15 residues. CDR3: CASSLELAYQETQYF. DNA of the CDR3: TGCGCCAGCAGCTTGGAACTAGCTTACCAAGAGACCCAGTACTTC.

The CDR3 sequence is CASSYDLAGEVNEQFF. CDR3 in DNA: TGTGCCAGCAGTTACGATCTAGCGGGAGAGGTCAATGAGCAGTTCTTC. This sequence joins TRBV28 and TRBJ2-1; TRBD2 matches 10 bases. V shed 4 bases and J 6 bases; nucleotides not matched to a gene: 9. The germline gives CDR1 MDHEN, CDR2 SYDVKM. The CDR3 extends over 16 amino acids.

This clonotype was observed a few times. The chain combines TRBV7-9 with TRBJ2-7, with TRBD2 identical over 8 bases. Germline CDR1 is SEHNR and CDR2 is FQNEAQ (reference sequence). This CDR3 has 14 amino acids. Losses at the gene ends were 7 bases for V and 5 bases for J; bases not matched to a gene: 10. This chain's CDR3 is CASNYGGRIDEQYF. DNA of the CDR3: TGTGCCAGCAACTATGGCGGGAGGATCGACGAGCAGTACTTC.

In its sample, this clonotype was seen many times. The V call is TRBV6-1, the J call TRBJ1-5; D is unresolved. Germline-derived CDR1 and CDR2 are MNHNS and SASEGT. The CDR3 length is 14 residues. Between the trimmed V and J ends, which lost 0 bases and 6 bases, there was a span of 9 bases. The CDR3 DNA is TGTGCCAGCAGTGAAGCGCGGCTCTTTCAGCCCCAGCATTTT. Its protein product is CASSEARLFQPQHF.

V and J are TRBV7-8 and TRBJ2-1; 7 nucleotides match TRBD1. CDR1 and CDR2 (germline): SGHVS, FQNEAQ. Trimming cost V 5 bases and J 1 base; bases outside gene matches: 8. The CDR3 extends over 16 amino acids. The CDR3 reads CASSATRQGSYNEQFF. DNA for the CDR3: TGTGCCAGCAGCGCGACCCGACAGGGTTCCTACAATGAGCAGTTCTTC.

This clonotype has a handful of counts. J is TRBJ1-1 and V is TRBV25-1; D is uncertain. The CDR3 loop spans 11 amino acids. Trimming cost V 2 bases and J 8 bases, with 6 bases left between them. Germline V lookup: CDR1 MGHDK, CDR2 SYGVNS. In DNA, the CDR3 is TGTGCCAGCAGTGAACAGGAGGAAGCTTTCTTT. It yields the protein CASSEQEEAFF.